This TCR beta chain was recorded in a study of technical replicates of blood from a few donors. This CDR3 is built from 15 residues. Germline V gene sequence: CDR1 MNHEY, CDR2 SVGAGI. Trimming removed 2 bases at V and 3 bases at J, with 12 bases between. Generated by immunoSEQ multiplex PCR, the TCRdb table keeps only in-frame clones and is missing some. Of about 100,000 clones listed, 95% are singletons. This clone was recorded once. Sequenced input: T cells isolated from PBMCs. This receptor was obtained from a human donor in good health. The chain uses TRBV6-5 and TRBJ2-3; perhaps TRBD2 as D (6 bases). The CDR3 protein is CASSYAGLETDTQYF. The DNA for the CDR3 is TGTGCCAGCAGTTACGCGGGGTTAGAAACAGATACGCAGTATTTT.